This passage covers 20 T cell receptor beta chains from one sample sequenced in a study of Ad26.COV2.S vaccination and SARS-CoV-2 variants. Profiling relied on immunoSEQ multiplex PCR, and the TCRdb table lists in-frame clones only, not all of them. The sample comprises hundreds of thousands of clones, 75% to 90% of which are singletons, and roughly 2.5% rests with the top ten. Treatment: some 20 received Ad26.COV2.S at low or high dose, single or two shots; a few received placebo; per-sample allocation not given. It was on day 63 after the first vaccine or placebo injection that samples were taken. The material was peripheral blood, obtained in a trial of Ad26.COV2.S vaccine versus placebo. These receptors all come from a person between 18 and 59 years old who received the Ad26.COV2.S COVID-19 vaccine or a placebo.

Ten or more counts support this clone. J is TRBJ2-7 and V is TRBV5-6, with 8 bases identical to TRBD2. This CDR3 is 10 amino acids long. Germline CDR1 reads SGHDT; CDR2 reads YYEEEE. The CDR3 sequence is CASSTAGRDV. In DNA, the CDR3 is TGTGCCAGCTCGACGGCCGGGAGGGACGTC.

The CDR3 spells CAITETGRNEQFF. The CDR3 nucleotides read TGTGCCATCACCGAGACGGGGCGGAATGAGCAGTTCTTC. J is TRBJ2-1 and V is TRBV10-3; D may be TRBD1 or TRBD2 (5 bases each). The germline CDR1 and CDR2 sequences are ENHRY and SYGVKD. Trimming took off 7 bases at V and 7 bases at J, with 14 bases between the two ends. The CDR3 contains 13 residues.

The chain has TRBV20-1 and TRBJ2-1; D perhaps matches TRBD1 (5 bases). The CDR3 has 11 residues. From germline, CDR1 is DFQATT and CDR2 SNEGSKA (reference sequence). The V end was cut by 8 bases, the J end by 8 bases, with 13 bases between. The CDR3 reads CSLRVGDEQFF. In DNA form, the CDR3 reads TGCAGTCTTAGGGTAGGGGATGAGCAGTTCTTC.

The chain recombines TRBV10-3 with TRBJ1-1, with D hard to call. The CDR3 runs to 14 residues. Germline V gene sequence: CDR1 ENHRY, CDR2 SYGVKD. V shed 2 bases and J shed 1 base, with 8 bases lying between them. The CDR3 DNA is TGTGCCATCAGTGAGAGGGTGGAGAACACTGAAGCTTTCTTT. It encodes CAISERVENTEAFF.

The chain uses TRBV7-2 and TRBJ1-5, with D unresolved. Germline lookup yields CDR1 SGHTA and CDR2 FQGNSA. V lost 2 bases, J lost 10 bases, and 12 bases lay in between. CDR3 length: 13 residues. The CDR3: CASSLISGDPQHF. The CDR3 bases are TGTGCCAGCAGCTTAATCTCGGGAGACCCCCAGCATTTT.

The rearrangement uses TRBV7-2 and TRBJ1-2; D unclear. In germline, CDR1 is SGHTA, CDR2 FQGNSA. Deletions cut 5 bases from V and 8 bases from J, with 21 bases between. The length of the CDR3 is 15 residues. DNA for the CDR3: TGTGCCAGCAGCCCGCCACCCTGGACGGGAGGGGGCTACACCTTC. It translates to CASSPPPWTGGGYTF.

CDR3 nucleotide sequence: TGTGCCAGTAGTGACCTCGGGTCTCGGCAGCCCCAGCATTTT. Protein sequence: CASSDLGSRQPQHF. The V gene is TRBV19, the J gene TRBJ1-5; D is unclear. Germline V CDR1 and CDR2: LNHDA, SQIVND (reference sequence). V was cut by 5 bases and J by 7 bases, with 15 bases left in between. CDR3 size: 14 residues.

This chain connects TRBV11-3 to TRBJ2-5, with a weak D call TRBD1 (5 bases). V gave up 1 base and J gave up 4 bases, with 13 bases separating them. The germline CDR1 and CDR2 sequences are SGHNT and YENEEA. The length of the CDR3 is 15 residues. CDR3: CASSLGRVRVETQYF. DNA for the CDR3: TGTGCCAGCAGCTTAGGCCGGGTCAGGGTAGAGACCCAGTACTTC.

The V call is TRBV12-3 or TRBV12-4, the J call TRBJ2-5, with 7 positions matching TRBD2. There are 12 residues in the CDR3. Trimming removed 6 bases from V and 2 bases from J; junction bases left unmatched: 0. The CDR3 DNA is TGTGCCAGCAGACTAGCGCAAGAGACCCAGTACTTC. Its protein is CASRLAQETQYF.

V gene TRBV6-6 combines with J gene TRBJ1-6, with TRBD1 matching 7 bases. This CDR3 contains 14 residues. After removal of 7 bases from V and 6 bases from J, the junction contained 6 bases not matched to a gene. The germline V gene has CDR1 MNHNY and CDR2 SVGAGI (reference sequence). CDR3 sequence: CASIRDRANSPLHF. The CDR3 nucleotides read TGTGCCAGCATTCGCGACAGGGCTAATTCACCCCTCCACTTT.

The DNA of the CDR3 is TGTGCCAGCAGCTCACGGGCGGGAGGGAACTATGGCTACACCTTC. Encoded protein: CASSSRAGGNYGYTF. This rearrangement joins TRBV7-2 to TRBJ1-2; D is unresolved. CDR1 is SGHTA, CDR2 FQGNSA, per germline. The CDR3 totals 15 residues. V lost 4 bases, J lost 2 bases, and 14 bases lay in between.

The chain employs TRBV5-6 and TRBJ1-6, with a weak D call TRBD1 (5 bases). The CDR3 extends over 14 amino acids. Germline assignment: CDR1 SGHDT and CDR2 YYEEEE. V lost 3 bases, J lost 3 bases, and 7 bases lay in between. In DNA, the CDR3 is TGTGCCAGCAGCTCCAGGGTCTATAATTCACCCCTCCACTTT. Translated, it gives CASSSRVYNSPLHF.

The CDR3 region is CASSQEHLEGPDTQYF. In nucleotides, the CDR3 is TGTGCCAGCAGCCAAGAGCACCTTGAGGGTCCAGATACGCAGTATTTT. The chain uses TRBV14 and TRBJ2-3, with a tentative D call TRBD2 (5 bases). CDR1 is SGHDN, CDR2 FVKESK, per germline. Trimming stripped 0 bases from V and 4 bases from J, with 14 bases between. The CDR3 covers 16 residues.

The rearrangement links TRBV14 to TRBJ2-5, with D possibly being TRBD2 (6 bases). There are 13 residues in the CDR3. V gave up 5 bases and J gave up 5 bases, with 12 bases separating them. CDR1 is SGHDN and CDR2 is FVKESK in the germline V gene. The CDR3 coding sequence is TGTGCCAGCAGCGGAGGGAGAGGCGAGACCCAGTACTTC. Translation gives CASSGGRGETQYF. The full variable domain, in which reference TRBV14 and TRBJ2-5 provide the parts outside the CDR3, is EAGVTQFPSHSVIEKGQTVTLRCDPISGHDNLYWYRRVMGKEIKFLLHFVKESKQDESGMPNNRFLAERTGGTYSTLKVQPAELEDSGVYFCASSGGRGETQYFGPGTRLLVL.

CDR3 in DNA: TGTGCCAGTAGTCCCTCCGGCCTGGTGCAGCCCCAGCATTTT. This gives the protein CASSPSGLVQPQHF. The gene calls are TRBV19 and TRBJ1-5, with D unresolved. The CDR3 is 14 residues long. CDR1 is LNHDA, CDR2 SQIVND, per germline (reference sequence). Trimming took 5 bases from V and 7 from J, leaving 15 bases between them.

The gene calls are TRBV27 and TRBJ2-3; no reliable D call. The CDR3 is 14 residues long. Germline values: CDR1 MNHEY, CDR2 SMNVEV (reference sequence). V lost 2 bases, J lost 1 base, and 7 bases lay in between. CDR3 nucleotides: TGTGCCAGCAGTTTAACTGGGGGCACAGATACGCAGTATTTT. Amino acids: CASSLTGGTDTQYF.

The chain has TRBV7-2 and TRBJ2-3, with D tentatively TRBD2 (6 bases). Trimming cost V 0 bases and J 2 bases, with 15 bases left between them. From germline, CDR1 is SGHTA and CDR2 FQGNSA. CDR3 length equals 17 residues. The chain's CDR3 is CASSLAPSGLSTDTQYF. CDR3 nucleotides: TGTGCCAGCAGCTTAGCACCCAGCGGGTTGTCCACAGATACGCAGTATTTT.

The CDR3 region is CAASTGREGEKLFF. In DNA form, the CDR3 reads TGTGCCGCATCGACGGGCAGGGAAGGTGAAAAACTGTTTTTT. The chain employs TRBV28 and TRBJ1-4; a weak D match, TRBD1 (5 bases). Trimming took 11 bases from V and 7 from J, leaving 20 bases between them. In germline, CDR1 is MDHEN, CDR2 SYDVKM. The CDR3 covers 14 residues.

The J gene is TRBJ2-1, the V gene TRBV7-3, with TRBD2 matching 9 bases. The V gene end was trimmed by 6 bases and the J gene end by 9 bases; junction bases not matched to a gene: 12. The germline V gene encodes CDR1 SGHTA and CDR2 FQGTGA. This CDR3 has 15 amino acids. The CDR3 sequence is CASSYSGRGRGEQFF. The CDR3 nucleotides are TGTGCCAGCAGTTATAGCGGGAGAGGGAGGGGTGAGCAGTTCTTC.

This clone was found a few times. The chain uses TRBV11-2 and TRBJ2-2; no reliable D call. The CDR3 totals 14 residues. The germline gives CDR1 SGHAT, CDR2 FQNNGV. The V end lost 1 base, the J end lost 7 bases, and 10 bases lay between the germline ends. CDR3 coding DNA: TGTGCCAGCAGCTTAGGAGTGGCCATCGGGGAGCTGTTTTTT. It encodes CASSLGVAIGELFF.